A selection of T cell receptor beta chains follows, all from one sample in a study of Ad26.COV2.S vaccination and SARS-CoV-2 variants. Sequencing used immunoSEQ multiplex PCR; TCRdb keeps in-frame clones, though not all of them. Of about 350,000 clones in the sample, 70% to 90% were seen once. The sequences come from peripheral blood, collected in a trial of Ad26.COV2.S vaccine versus placebo. The receptors were sampled from a person aged 18-60 years who received the Ad26.COV2.S COVID-19 vaccine or a placebo. The CDR3 runs from the conserved cysteine through the conserved F or W. A D gene is named only where the DNA matches it firmly. Clone size is given for some rows only: seen once, a few or many times, or a class if the clone is expanded.

V gene,J gene,D gene,clone size,CDR3 protein,CDR3 DNA
TRBV11-2,TRBJ2-5,NA,NA,CASSLAGVRGTQYF,TGTGCCAGCAGCTTAGCGGGAGTGAGGGGGACCCAGTACTTC
TRBV10-1,TRBJ2-1,NA,few,CASTLGRKTYNEQFF,TGCGCCAGCACCCTGGGGCGGAAAACCTACAATGAGCAGTTCTTC
TRBV28,TRBJ1-3,NA,few,CASSLRSRSSGNTIYF,TGTGCCAGCAGTTTAAGGTCCCGGAGCTCTGGAAACACCATATATTTT
TRBV5-1,TRBJ1-1,NA,NA,CASSLAPSNTEAFF,TGCGCCAGCAGCTTGGCACCGTCGAACACTGAAGCTTTCTTT
TRBV9,TRBJ2-7,NA,NA,CASSATVGEQYF,TGTGCCAGCAGCGCGACAGTAGGCGAGCAGTACTTC
TRBV6-1,TRBJ2-7,NA,NA,CASSETGRSYEQYF,TGTGCCAGCAGTGAGACAGGACGCTCCTACGAGCAGTACTTC
TRBV12-3/TRBV12-4,TRBJ1-2,NA,once,CASSSRGVYTF,TGTGCCAGCAGTTCTAGGGGGGTCTACACCTTC
TRBV9,TRBJ2-5,NA,few,CASSESGSRGKETQYF,TGTGCCAGCAGCGAAAGCGGGTCGAGGGGCAAAGAGACCCAGTACTTC
TRBV7-2,TRBJ2-3,NA,NA,CASSLAHYSVLSTDTQYF,TGTGCCAGCAGCTTAGCTCACTACAGTGTGCTATCCACAGATACGCAGTATTTT
TRBV19,TRBJ2-1,TRBD2,NA,CASSDLAGGSSYNEQFF,TGTGCCAGTAGTGACTTAGCGGGAGGGAGCTCCTACAATGAGCAGTTCTTC
TRBV5-6,TRBJ2-7,TRBD2,NA,CASSLGVAGVPLEQYF,TGTGCCAGCAGCTTGGGGGTTGCGGGAGTTCCTCTCGAGCAGTACTTC
TRBV5-4,TRBJ2-7,NA,NA,CASSLDSPGEQYF,TGTGCCAGCAGCCTAGACTCCCCGGGAGAGCAGTACTTC
TRBV5-1,TRBJ2-7,NA,NA,CASRAGTFRGAYEQYF,TGCGCCAGCAGGGCGGGGACGTTCAGGGGAGCCTACGAGCAGTACTTC
TRBV19,TRBJ2-1,TRBD2,NA,CASSRPSGSFNEQFF,TGTGCCAGTAGTAGGCCTAGCGGGAGTTTCAATGAGCAGTTCTTC
TRBV6-2/TRBV6-3,TRBJ1-5,NA,NA,CASSYRAGQPQHF,TGTGCCAGCAGTTACAGGGCGGGACAGCCCCAGCATTTT
TRBV7-3,TRBJ2-5,NA,NA,CASSSSLGETQYF,TGTGCCAGCAGCTCTAGCCTGGGGGAGACCCAGTACTTC
TRBV7-7,TRBJ2-2,NA,NA,CASSDQGTGELFF,TGTGCCAGCAGCGACCAGGGCACCGGGGAGCTGTTTTTT
TRBV9,TRBJ1-3,TRBD1,NA,CASSVNGQDNTIYF,TGTGCCAGCAGCGTAAACGGACAGGACAACACCATATATTTT
TRBV7-3,TRBJ2-3,TRBD2,NA,CASSQGTRTPDTQYF,TGTGCCAGCAGCCAGGGGACTAGAACCCCAGATACGCAGTATTTT
TRBV14,TRBJ2-6,TRBD1,NA,CASSQRQGSTSGANVLTF,TGTGCCAGCAGCCAACGACAGGGGTCTACCTCTGGGGCCAACGTCCTGACTTTC
TRBV18,TRBJ1-2,TRBD1,NA,CASSPGGQGYGYTF,TGTGCCAGCTCCCCTGGGGGACAGGGGTATGGCTACACCTTC
TRBV7-9,TRBJ2-5,TRBD2,NA,CASSPRSGLAGAFQETQYF,TGTGCCAGCAGCCCCCGCTCAGGGCTAGCGGGGGCCTTCCAAGAGACCCAGTACTTC
TRBV13,TRBJ1-4,TRBD1,NA,CASSPGQGGEKLFF,TGTGCCAGCAGCCCGGGACAGGGAGGCGAAAAACTGTTTTTT
TRBV9,TRBJ2-1,NA,NA,CASSSREGEQFF,TGTGCCAGCAGCTCGCGGGAAGGTGAGCAGTTCTTC
TRBV7-2,TRBJ2-7,NA,once,CASSPSYEQYF,TGTGCCAGCAGTCCCTCCTACGAGCAGTACTTC
TRBV19,TRBJ1-1,NA,few,CASRQGKTEAFF,TGTGCCAGTAGACAGGGAAAAACTGAAGCTTTCTTT
TRBV10-3,TRBJ2-3,TRBD2,once,CATHSGTSETDTQYF,TGTGCCACTCACTCCGGGACTAGCGAAACAGATACGCAGTATTTT
TRBV5-1,TRBJ2-7,TRBD2,NA,CASSLDSSGSSYEQYF,TGCGCCAGCAGCTTGGATTCTAGCGGGAGCTCCTACGAGCAGTACTTC
TRBV7-2,TRBJ2-5,TRBD2,NA,CASSSAGTSLLETQYF,TGTGCCAGCAGCTCCGCCGGGACTAGCCTTTTGGAGACCCAGTACTTC
TRBV27,TRBJ1-2,TRBD1,NA,CASSLFPGQIPYGYTF,TGTGCCAGCAGTTTATTCCCGGGACAGATCCCCTATGGCTACACCTTC
TRBV6-1,TRBJ2-5,NA,NA,CASSAAAELWGTQETQYF,TGTGCCAGCAGTGCCGCGGCAGAACTATGGGGGACCCAAGAGACCCAGTACTTC
TRBV6-2/TRBV6-3,TRBJ2-7,NA,NA,CASSYSSQQYF,TGTGCCAGCAGTTACTCGAGCCAGCAGTACTTC
TRBV15,TRBJ1-1,NA,NA,CATSSQYQGSTEAFF,TGTGCCACCAGCAGTCAATACCAGGGGAGTACTGAAGCTTTCTTT
TRBV19,TRBJ2-6,NA,NA,CASSIVGVGANVLTF,TGTGCCAGTAGTATCGTCGGGGTTGGGGCCAACGTCCTGACTTTC
TRBV7-9,TRBJ2-2,NA,NA,CASSPEVHRANTGELFF,TGTGCCAGCAGCCCCGAAGTCCACAGGGCGAACACCGGGGAGCTGTTTTTT
TRBV28,TRBJ2-3,NA,NA,CASSPRGKYTDTQYF,TGTGCCAGCAGTCCTCGCGGGAAGTACACAGATACGCAGTATTTT
TRBV7-9,TRBJ1-1,NA,NA,CASSLGEDTEAFF,TGTGCCAGCAGCTTAGGGGAAGACACTGAAGCTTTCTTT
TRBV5-6,TRBJ1-3,NA,NA,CASSLGRSAGNTIYF,TGTGCCAGCAGCTTGGGGAGGTCGGCTGGAAACACCATATATTTT
TRBV9,TRBJ1-6,TRBD1,NA,CASSVGQGNLPSDSPLHF,TGTGCCAGCAGCGTAGGACAGGGTAACCTCCCTAGCGATTCACCCCTCCACTTT